The present TCR beta chain was sequenced within a study of identical twins. General observations from the study: Carriage of fewer insertions was seen in abundant cord blood beta clonotypes, whereas memory repertoires showed none.

The CDR3 totals 16 residues. Germline assignment: CDR1 SGHRS and CDR2 YFSETQ. Trimming removed 2 bases at V and 8 bases at J, with 20 bases between. This clonotype was seen at least ten times. Antigen: not known. Each donor (without exception) was a healthy Caucasian. Template switching created a universal primer site, and the cDNA included unique molecular identifiers. TCRdb passed the 5' RACE reads through MiXCR, listing each CDR3 protein once. Among approximately 690,000 distinct CDR3 sequences listed, around 6.1% were seen once. The source is a man aged 18 to 30 in good health. The sample was naive T cells sorted from blood. V gene TRBV5-1 combines with J gene TRBJ2-1; D is unresolved. Written as DNA, the CDR3 is TGCGCCAGCAGCTTCTTCCGCGCGGTAGGTATCGATGAGCAGTTCTTC. Residues: CASSFFRAVGIDEQFF.